A single sample gave rise to the 19 T cell receptor beta chains below, sequenced in a study of shared clonotypes between healthy human individuals. The table came from immunoSEQ multiplex PCR; TCRdb's copy has only in-frame clones and leaves some out. The data show some 1,100,000 clones, around 78% seen once. Sample: memory CD4+ T cells from PBMCs. Subset reported: CD45RA-negative fraction. Every receptor here comes from a man between 18 and 29 years old in good health. Some clones in this sample may be carry-over from other donors' samples.

V and J are TRBV7-8 and TRBJ2-7; 7 nucleotides align to TRBD2. Unmatched junction bases numbered 12, after V lost 4 bases and J lost 6 bases. This CDR3 is 15 amino acids long. From germline, CDR1 is SGHVS and CDR2 FQNEAQ. The DNA for the CDR3 is TGTGCCAGCAGCTACGGGGGAGGGAGGAGCGCCGAGCAGTACTTC. This encodes CASSYGGGRSAEQYF. The entire variable domain, with the rest obtained from reference TRBV7-8 and TRBJ2-7, is as follows: GAGVSQSPRYKVAKRGQDVALRCDPISGHVSLFWYQQALGQGPEFLTYFQNEAQLDKSGLPSDRFFAERPEGSVSTLKIQRTQQEDSAVYLCASSYGGGRSAEQYFGPGTRLTVT.

The chain carries TRBV30 and TRBJ1-1; D is ambiguous. CDR1 is GTSNPN and CDR2 is SVGIG in the germline V gene (reference sequence). V lost 2 bases, J lost 1 base, and 8 bases lay in between. CDR3 length equals 13 residues. CDR3 DNA sequence: TGTGCCTGGAGTATACGGGGGAACACTGAAGCTTTCTTT. It is translated as CAWSIRGNTEAFF.

J is TRBJ2-7 and V is TRBV29-1; 9 nucleotides align to TRBD1. Per germline, CDR1 SQVTM and CDR2 ANQGSEA. This CDR3 has 15 amino acids. Trimming removed 6 bases from V and 0 bases from J; junction bases left unmatched: 9. This chain's CDR3 is CSVGTGRLGSYEQYF. The CDR3 DNA reads TGCAGCGTGGGGACAGGGCGGTTAGGCTCCTACGAGCAGTACTTC.

The J gene is TRBJ1-1, the V gene TRBV9, with 8 nucleotides matching TRBD1. The CDR3 spans 14 residues. J gave up 2 bases and V 2 bases, and 2 bases lay outside the gene matches. Germline V gene data show CDR1 as SGDLS and CDR2 as YYNGEE. This CDR3 is CASSVQGANTEAFF. The CDR3 DNA sequence: TGTGCCAGCAGCGTTCAGGGGGCTAACACTGAAGCTTTCTTT.

J is TRBJ2-5 and V is TRBV27; D possibly matches TRBD1 or TRBD2 (5 bases each). The germline gives CDR1 MNHEY, CDR2 SMNVEV (reference sequence). The CDR3 runs 14 residues. Trimming shortened V by 3 bases and J by 1 base, and 9 bases separated the two germline ends. The CDR3 DNA follows: TGTGCCAGCAGTTTCACCGGGACCCAAGAGACCCAGTACTTC. Translating it yields CASSFTGTQETQYF.

The rearrangement uses TRBV6-1 and TRBJ2-5, with D maybe TRBD1 (5 bases). This CDR3 region has 15 residues. Trimming stripped 7 bases from V and 0 bases from J, with 15 bases between. Per germline, CDR1 MNHNS and CDR2 SASEGT. The CDR3 loop is CASTQLPGYQETQYF. The CDR3 coding sequence is TGTGCCAGCACCCAACTCCCAGGGTACCAAGAGACCCAGTACTTC.

The CDR3 DNA is TGTGCCAGCAGCCAGCAGGCGGGGGACACTGAAGCTTTCTTT. This gives the protein CASSQQAGDTEAFF. The genes are TRBV4-2 and TRBJ1-1; possibly TRBD1 for D (5 bases). With 3 bases removed from V and 3 bases from J, the gap between germline ends came to 11 bases. CDR3 length equals 14 residues. The germline CDR1 and CDR2 sequences are LGHNA and YNFKEQ.

The rearrangement uses TRBV10-3 and TRBJ2-3; the D gene could be TRBD1 or TRBD2 (5 bases each). The CDR3 loop spans 12 amino acids. Germline V gene sequence: CDR1 ENHRY, CDR2 SYGVKD. V was trimmed by 6 bases and J by 2 bases, leaving 6 bases between them. The CDR3 sequence is CAIRGTTDTQYF. The CDR3 DNA reads TGTGCCATCAGGGGGACCACAGATACGCAGTATTTT.

The chain employs TRBV28 and TRBJ1-5, with unresolved D. Germline-derived CDR1 and CDR2 are MDHEN and SYDVKM. The CDR3 is 11 residues long. Trimming removed 7 bases from V and 6 bases from J, with 7 bases in between. The CDR3 DNA is TGTGCCAGCACCCGGGGTCAGCCCCAGCATTTT. Amino acid sequence: CASTRGQPQHF.

This clone was counted many times. The CDR3 region is CASNPLGTGEYGYTF. The CDR3 nucleotides read TGTGCCAGCAATCCGCTAGGGACAGGGGAATATGGCTACACCTTC. The chain joins TRBV5-6 to TRBJ1-2; 10 bases line up with TRBD1. Germline assignment: CDR1 SGHDT and CDR2 YYEEEE. With V trimmed by 6 bases and J by 5 bases, 10 bases remained unmatched. CDR3 length: 15 residues.

The chain has TRBV5-1 and TRBJ1-2; TRBD1 aligns across 9 bases. The CDR3 consists of 15 residues. Losses at the gene ends were 5 bases for V and 0 bases for J; bases not matched to a gene: 5. Germline CDR1 is SGHRS and CDR2 is YFSETQ. The CDR3 loop reads CASRAGTGTNYGYTF. The CDR3 region has the DNA TGCGCCAGCAGGGCTGGGACAGGGACTAACTATGGCTACACCTTC. Using reference TRBV5-1 and TRBJ1-2 for the parts outside the CDR3, the full variable domain is KAGVTQTPRYLIKTRGQQVTLSCSPISGHRSVSWYQQTPGQGLQFLFEYFSETQRNKGNFPGRFSGRQFSNSRSEMNVSTLELGDSALYLCASRAGTGTNYGYTFGSGTRLTVV.

The rearrangement links TRBV6-6 to TRBJ2-3, with no clear D. Germline CDR1 MNHNY, CDR2 SVGAGI (reference sequence). This CDR3 is 15 amino acids long. The germline V and J ends were trimmed by 4 bases and 0 bases, with 11 bases remaining between them. The CDR3: CASSSRTVSTDTQYF. As DNA, the CDR3 is TGTGCCAGCAGTTCGAGGACGGTTAGCACAGATACGCAGTATTTT.

The chain is built from TRBV5-3 and TRBJ2-4; D may match TRBD1 or TRBD2 (5 bases each). TRBV5-3 qualifies as an ORF whose function is uncertain. The CDR3 consists of 21 residues. Trimming cost V 1 base and J 0 bases, with 26 bases left between them. As DNA, the CDR3 is TGTGCCAGAAGCTTGAAGGGCGTCCGGGACGAGAAACCACTAGCCAAAAACATTCAGTACTTC. The encoded protein is CARSLKGVRDEKPLAKNIQYF.

This rearrangement joins TRBV6-5 to TRBJ1-1, with no clear D. Germline loops: CDR1 MNHEY, CDR2 SVGAGI. The CDR3 runs to 13 residues. Trimming took 5 bases from V and 0 from J, leaving 7 bases between them. The CDR3 reads CASSGALNTEAFF. CDR3 bases: TGTGCCAGCAGTGGCGCTCTGAACACTGAAGCTTTCTTT.

The chain couples TRBV5-1 to TRBJ2-2; D is possibly TRBD2 (5 bases). V lost 5 bases, J lost 5 bases, and 13 bases lay in between. Germline-derived CDR1 and CDR2 are SGHRS and YFSETQ. The CDR3 spans 14 residues. The chain's CDR3 is CASSGQEVTGELFF. The DNA for the CDR3 is TGCGCCAGCAGTGGGCAGGAGGTGACCGGGGAGCTGTTTTTT.

This rearrangement joins TRBV18 to TRBJ2-2; tentatively, D is TRBD2 (5 bases). The V and J ends lost 2 bases and 3 bases respectively, with 13 bases between them. Looked up from germline, CDR1 is KGHSH and CDR2 is LQKENI. This CDR3 contains 16 residues. CDR3 sequence reads: CASSPGIWGDTGELFF. DNA of the CDR3: TGTGCCAGCTCACCAGGTATCTGGGGAGACACCGGGGAGCTGTTTTTT.

This clone was seen a handful of times. The identical CDR3 is also encoded by other nucleotide sequences in the sample. The V call is TRBV7-9, the J call TRBJ1-4; D ambiguous. This CDR3 is 13 amino acids long. Germline values: CDR1 SEHNR, CDR2 FQNEAQ (reference sequence). The V and J ends lost 0 bases and 7 bases respectively, with 6 bases between them. In DNA, the CDR3 is TGTGCCAGCAGCTTAGCGCTGGGTGAAAAACTGTTTTTT. This encodes CASSLALGEKLFF.

A word on this clone: This could be a read error, since a much larger clone is one nucleotide away. The sample contains more than one DNA sequence encoding this CDR3. V usage is TRBV2 and J usage is TRBJ1-4; TRBD1 aligns across 10 bases. CDR1 and CDR2 from the germline V gene are SNHLY and FYNNEI. The CDR3 is 12 amino acids. V shed 8 bases and J 7 bases; nucleotides not matched to a gene: 1. The CDR3 DNA is TGTGCCAGCCGGGACAGGGGTGAAAAACTGTTTTTT. As protein: CASRDRGEKLFF.

This chain connects TRBV7-2 to TRBJ2-3; D is possibly TRBD2 (7 bases). Trimming cost V 4 bases and J 4 bases, with 15 bases left between them. The CDR3 contains 15 residues. Germline CDR1 and CDR2: SGHTA and FQGNSA. The CDR3 region has the DNA TGTGCCAGCAGCTCCTGGGGGGGCGCGCCAGATACGCAGTATTTT. Translating it yields CASSSWGGAPDTQYF.